Following are 30 T cell receptor beta chains from one sample sequenced in a study of Ad26.COV2.S vaccination and SARS-CoV-2 variants. The method was immunoSEQ multiplex PCR; TCRdb's version includes in-frame clones alone and lacks a portion of them. The sample lists hundreds of thousands of clones; around 87% were seen once. Specified treatment: some 20 received Ad26.COV2.S at low or high dose, single or two shots; five or six received placebo; per-sample allocation not given. On day 63 after the first injection, vaccine and placebo recipients gave samples. The sample in question was peripheral blood, obtained in a trial of Ad26.COV2.S vaccine versus placebo. These receptors were collected from a person between 18 and 59 years old who received the Ad26.COV2.S COVID-19 vaccine or a placebo.

The V call is TRBV3-1 (or the pseudogene TRBV3-2), the J call TRBJ2-5, with 15 bases lining up with TRBD2. V trimming: 3 bases; J trimming: 5 bases; junction bases outside the gene matches: 13. This CDR3 region has 19 residues. Germline CDR1 LGHDT, CDR2 YNNKEL (reference sequence). CDR3 nucleotides: TGTGCCAGCAGCCATCATTTGAGCGGACTAGCGGGAGGGCGGGAGACCCAGTACTTC. This encodes CASSHHLSGLAGGRETQYF.

V gene TRBV29-1 combines with J gene TRBJ2-1; 7 bases align to TRBD2. V shed 5 bases and J 7 bases; nucleotides not matched to a gene: 11. The germline V gene encodes CDR1 SQVTM and CDR2 ANQGSEA. CDR3 size: 14 residues. As DNA, the CDR3 is TGCAGCGTTATAGCGGGCGCGGGCGGGAATGAGCAGTTCTTC. This gives the protein CSVIAGAGGNEQFF.

The table lists this clone with a count of one. CDR3 sequence reads: CASSEYEGTEAFF. CDR3 in DNA: TGTGCCAGCAGTGAATACGAGGGCACTGAAGCTTTCTTT. V usage is TRBV6-1 and J usage is TRBJ1-1; D gene ambiguous. This CDR3 is built from 13 residues. Per the germline V gene, CDR1 is MNHNS and CDR2 is SASEGT. Deletions cut 2 bases from V and 4 bases from J, with 8 bases between.

This clone has a single count. V gene TRBV9 combines with J gene TRBJ1-2, with D possibly being TRBD1 (5 bases). V was cut by 0 bases and J by 7 bases, with 16 bases left in between. This CDR3 has 15 amino acids. Germline V gene sequence: CDR1 SGDLS, CDR2 YYNGEE. The CDR3 loop is CASSVAKVQGSGYTF. The DNA of the CDR3 is TGTGCCAGCAGCGTAGCTAAGGTCCAGGGATCTGGCTACACCTTC.

Concerning this clone: The sample has other DNA sequences that encode this CDR3 too. The chain couples TRBV27 to TRBJ2-3; the D gene is possibly TRBD1 (5 bases). V was trimmed by 6 bases and J by 2 bases, leaving 9 bases between them. Germline V lookup: CDR1 MNHEY, CDR2 SMNVEV (reference sequence). This CDR3 contains 13 residues. CDR3 in DNA: TGTGCCAGCAGGCGACAGTCCACAGATACGCAGTATTTT. This gives the protein CASRRQSTDTQYF.

This chain links TRBV5-1 with TRBJ2-5; 13 bases align to TRBD2. The CDR3 extends over 15 amino acids. Trimming cost V 5 bases and J 4 bases; bases outside gene matches: 5. Germline loops: CDR1 SGHRS, CDR2 YFSETQ. In DNA, the CDR3 is TGCGCCAGCAGGTGGACTAGCGGGAGAGGAGAGACCCAGTACTTC. Translation gives CASRWTSGRGETQYF.

The chain is built from TRBV27 and TRBJ2-7, with 7 nucleotides matching TRBD2. Germline V gene data show CDR1 as MNHEY and CDR2 as SMNVEV (reference sequence). The CDR3 runs 20 residues. Germline trimming cut 1 base from V and 0 bases from J; bases unmatched to any gene: 18. CDR3 DNA: TGTGCCAGCAGTTTATATCCCCCTCCGTTAAGCGGGGATAGCTCCTACGAGCAGTACTTC. It is translated as CASSLYPPPLSGDSSYEQYF.

The chain employs TRBV29-1 and TRBJ2-3, with D possibly TRBD2 on 5 matching bases. This CDR3 is 13 amino acids long. V was cut by 2 bases and J by 4 bases, with 10 bases left in between. Germline assignment: CDR1 SQVTM and CDR2 ANQGSEA. In nucleotides, the CDR3 is TGCAGCGTTGAACAGGCGGGCGCAGATACGCAGTATTTT. Amino acid sequence: CSVEQAGADTQYF.

J is TRBJ2-1 and V is TRBV12-5, with TRBD1 matching over 8 bases. With 4 bases clipped from V and 5 bases from J, the junction kept 1 base outside the gene matches. Looked up from germline, CDR1 is LGHNT and CDR2 is FRNRAP. The CDR3 has 13 residues. This CDR3 reads CASGWTGNNEQFF. In DNA form, the CDR3 reads TGTGCTAGTGGTTGGACAGGGAACAATGAGCAGTTCTTC.

The chain combines TRBV25-1 with TRBJ2-3, with D unclear. V was pared by 5 bases and J by 1 base, with 7 bases between. The CDR3 has 13 amino acids. The germline gives CDR1 MGHDK, CDR2 SYGVNS. CDR3: CASSWQGTDTQYF. The CDR3 region has the DNA TGTGCCAGCAGTTGGCAGGGCACAGATACGCAGTATTTT.

This clone was counted once. This chain links TRBV7-6 with TRBJ2-1; D is perhaps TRBD1 (5 bases). The CDR3 is made up of 12 amino acids. CDR1 is SGHVS, CDR2 FNYEAQ, per germline. The V gene lost 2 bases and the J gene lost 9 bases, with 8 bases spanning the gap. The CDR3 DNA is TGTGCCAGCAGCTTAAGTAGGGGTGAGCAGTTCTTC. Protein product: CASSLSRGEQFF.

This clone was counted once. The chain couples TRBV27 to TRBJ2-1; D is unresolved. The V end was cut by 4 bases, the J end by 4 bases, with 14 bases between. The CDR3 has 15 residues. Germline CDR1 is MNHEY and CDR2 is SMNVEV (reference sequence). The CDR3 here is CASSSLDQAYNEQFF. CDR3 coding DNA: TGTGCCAGCAGTTCCCTGGACCAAGCGTACAATGAGCAGTTCTTC.

The J gene is TRBJ1-1, the V gene TRBV2; D is undetermined. The CDR3 loop spans 14 amino acids. V gave up 4 bases and J gave up 3 bases, with 12 bases separating them. Per the germline V gene, CDR1 is SNHLY and CDR2 is FYNNEI. The CDR3 DNA is TGTGCCAGCAGTGTAATGGGGTTTGACACTGAAGCTTTCTTT. Amino acid sequence: CASSVMGFDTEAFF.

This chain uses TRBV7-3 with TRBJ2-1; D perhaps matches TRBD2 (6 bases). Germline CDR1 SGHTA, CDR2 FQGTGA. The V gene lost 0 bases and the J gene lost 8 bases, with 17 bases spanning the gap. The CDR3 loop spans 16 amino acids. The CDR3 DNA sequence: TGTGCCAGCAGCTTAACGCCGGGGGTCACTTGGGATGAGCAGTTCTTC. Translation gives CASSLTPGVTWDEQFF.

This clone has a single count. The chain uses TRBV10-1 and TRBJ2-3; no firm D call. CDR3 length: 14 residues. V was clipped by 4 bases and J by 5 bases, with 13 bases between them. Germline assignment: CDR1 WNHNN and CDR2 SYGVQD (reference sequence). DNA for the CDR3: TGCGCCAGCAGTGGTACTCTAAGCCAAGATACGCAGTATTTT. It is translated as CASSGTLSQDTQYF.

In this sample, this clone turned up once. The chain uses TRBV28 and TRBJ2-1; the match to TRBD2 covers 14 bases. The CDR3 sequence is 18 residues long. Germline CDR1 MDHEN, CDR2 SYDVKM. V lost 4 bases and J lost 4; bases outside the gene matches: 9. The CDR3 loop reads CASSSQPGLAGAYNEQFF. The CDR3 DNA follows: TGTGCCAGCAGTTCTCAGCCGGGACTAGCGGGAGCATACAATGAGCAGTTCTTC.

The V call is TRBV7-8, the J call TRBJ1-5, with D hard to call. V lost 7 bases to trimming and J lost 5 bases, with 12 bases between them. Germline V gives CDR1 SGHVS, CDR2 FQNEAQ. The length of the CDR3 is 13 residues. The DNA for the CDR3 is TGTGCCAGCACCTCCTCCCCCTATCAGCCCCAGCATTTT. Its protein product is CASTSSPYQPQHF. Looking up the rest from reference TRBV7-8 and TRBJ1-5 gives the full variable domain: GAGVSQSPRYKVAKRGQDVALRCDPISGHVSLFWYQQALGQGPEFLTYFQNEAQLDKSGLPSDRFFAERPEGSVSTLKIQRTQQEDSAVYLCASTSSPYQPQHFGDGTRLSIL.

The chain has TRBV19 and TRBJ1-1, with 7 bases aligning to TRBD1. Germline V gene sequence: CDR1 LNHDA, CDR2 SQIVND (reference sequence). With V trimmed by 8 bases and J by 2 bases, 11 bases remained unmatched. The CDR3 spans 15 residues. The CDR3 reads CASRKTPGGNTEAFF. The CDR3 region has the DNA TGTGCCAGTCGGAAAACTCCAGGGGGAAACACTGAAGCTTTCTTT.

CDR3 coding DNA: TGTGCCAGCAGGACGACAGGGGGCACTGAAGCTTTCTTT. It yields the protein CASRTTGGTEAFF. The chain joins TRBV28 to TRBJ1-1; 9 nucleotides align to TRBD1. CDR1 is MDHEN, CDR2 SYDVKM, per germline. The CDR3 totals 13 residues. V gave up 6 bases and J gave up 4 bases; unmatched junction bases: 3.

The CDR3 reads CASSPTGGSYEQYF. The CDR3 bases are TGTGCCAGCAGCCCCACCGGGGGAAGCTACGAGCAGTACTTC. The rearrangement uses TRBV5-4 and TRBJ2-7; possibly TRBD2 for D (6 bases). The V gene's germline CDR1 is SGHNT and CDR2 YYREEE (reference sequence). Trimming removed 4 bases at V and 3 bases at J, with 14 bases between. The CDR3 is 14 amino acids.

The rearrangement joins TRBV30 to TRBJ2-3; D assignment may be TRBD1 or TRBD2 (6 bases each). The germline gives CDR1 GTSNPN, CDR2 SVGIG (reference sequence). V lost 5 bases and J 4 bases, leaving 19 bases between the germline ends. The CDR3 is made up of 15 amino acids. Here the CDR3 reads CAWGPGAGRADTQYF. DNA for the CDR3: TGTGCCTGGGGACCGGGGGCGGGAAGGGCAGATACGCAGTATTTT.

The rearrangement uses TRBV7-9 and TRBJ1-2, with D possibly TRBD1 on 5 matching bases. The CDR3 runs 13 residues. Germline-derived CDR1 and CDR2 are SEHNR and FQNEAQ (reference sequence). Trimming pared 2 bases from V and 2 bases from J, leaving 6 bases between. The CDR3 loop reads CASSLQGNYGYTF. The CDR3 DNA reads as TGTGCCAGCAGCTTACAGGGAAACTATGGCTACACCTTC.

V usage is TRBV19 and J usage is TRBJ1-1, with 9 bases aligning to TRBD1. V was pared by 8 bases and J by 7 bases, with 14 bases of the junction left unmatched. Germline values: CDR1 LNHDA, CDR2 SQIVND (reference sequence). The CDR3 sequence is 15 residues long. The CDR3 is CASRGGYRGQSEAFF. The CDR3 coding sequence is TGTGCCAGTCGGGGGGGCTACAGGGGGCAGAGTGAAGCTTTCTTT.

The chain links TRBV28 to TRBJ2-6, with D uncertain. The germline CDR1 and CDR2 sequences are MDHEN and SYDVKM. The CDR3 covers 15 residues. The V end lost 6 bases, the J end lost 0 bases, and 9 bases lay between the germline ends. The CDR3 DNA sequence: TGTGCCAGCAGCGCGAGGAACTCTGGGGCCAACGTCCTGACTTTC. This gives the protein CASSARNSGANVLTF.

A single count supports this clone. The V and J genes are TRBV5-8 and TRBJ2-1, with 9 positions matching TRBD2. Germline values: CDR1 SGHTS, CDR2 YDEGEE. V shed 4 bases, J shed 8 bases, and the junction held 13 bases outside the gene matches. CDR3 length: 16 amino acids. The CDR3 loop reads CASSKPNSGGQDEQFF. The DNA for the CDR3 is TGTGCCAGCAGCAAACCGAATAGCGGGGGTCAGGATGAGCAGTTCTTC. Full variable domain (rest looked up from reference TRBV5-8 and TRBJ2-1): EAGVTQSPTHLIKTRGQQATLRCSPISGHTSVYWYQQALGLGLQFLLWYDEGEERNRGNFPPRFSGRQFPNYSSELNVNALELEDSALYLCASSKPNSGGQDEQFFGPGTRLTVL.

This rearrangement joins TRBV7-2 to TRBJ1-3; 7 nucleotides line up with TRBD1. This CDR3 region has 14 residues. CDR1 and CDR2 (germline): SGHTA, FQGNSA. J was trimmed by 5 bases and V by 3 bases; bases with no gene match: 4. CDR3 residues: CASSFPGGRNTIYF. CDR3 sequence (DNA): TGTGCCAGCAGCTTCCCAGGGGGTAGAAACACCATATATTTT.

This clone was observed a single time. The chain uses TRBV18 and TRBJ2-2, with D perhaps matching TRBD2 (5 bases). V lost 2 bases and J 2 bases, leaving 15 bases between the germline ends. Germline values: CDR1 KGHSH, CDR2 LQKENI. The CDR3 length is 17 residues. The CDR3 nucleotides are TGTGCCAGCTCACCAGGGCGTGCCGGGGTTAACACCGGGGAGCTGTTTTTT. Translation gives CASSPGRAGVNTGELFF.

The CDR3 sequence: CASSKTGGEDQPQHF. CDR3 nucleotides: TGTGCCAGCAGCAAGACAGGGGGCGAGGATCAGCCCCAGCATTTT. The chain uses TRBV7-8 and TRBJ1-5; the match to TRBD1 covers 10 bases. The length of the CDR3 is 15 residues. Germline CDR1 SGHVS, CDR2 FQNEAQ. The ends lost 5 bases at V and 5 bases at J; junction bases unmatched: 6.

The gene calls are TRBV14 and TRBJ1-2; D gene unclear. Trimming removed 5 bases at V and 4 bases at J, with 11 bases between. The CDR3 runs to 13 residues. Germline loops: CDR1 SGHDN, CDR2 FVKESK. As DNA, the CDR3 is TGTGCCAGCAGCGAGCTGCATTTCTATGGCTACACCTTC. This gives the protein CASSELHFYGYTF.

The V call is TRBV5-1, the J call TRBJ2-1; D may match TRBD1 or TRBD2 (5 bases each). The CDR3 sequence is 19 residues long. In germline, CDR1 is SGHRS, CDR2 YFSETQ. The ends were cut back, 1 base at V and 1 base at J, with 21 bases in the middle. The CDR3 nucleotides read TGCGCCAGCAGCTTGTTAGGGGAGAGGCTTGCTGGGTCCTACAATGAGCAGTTCTTC. This gives the protein CASSLLGERLAGSYNEQFF.